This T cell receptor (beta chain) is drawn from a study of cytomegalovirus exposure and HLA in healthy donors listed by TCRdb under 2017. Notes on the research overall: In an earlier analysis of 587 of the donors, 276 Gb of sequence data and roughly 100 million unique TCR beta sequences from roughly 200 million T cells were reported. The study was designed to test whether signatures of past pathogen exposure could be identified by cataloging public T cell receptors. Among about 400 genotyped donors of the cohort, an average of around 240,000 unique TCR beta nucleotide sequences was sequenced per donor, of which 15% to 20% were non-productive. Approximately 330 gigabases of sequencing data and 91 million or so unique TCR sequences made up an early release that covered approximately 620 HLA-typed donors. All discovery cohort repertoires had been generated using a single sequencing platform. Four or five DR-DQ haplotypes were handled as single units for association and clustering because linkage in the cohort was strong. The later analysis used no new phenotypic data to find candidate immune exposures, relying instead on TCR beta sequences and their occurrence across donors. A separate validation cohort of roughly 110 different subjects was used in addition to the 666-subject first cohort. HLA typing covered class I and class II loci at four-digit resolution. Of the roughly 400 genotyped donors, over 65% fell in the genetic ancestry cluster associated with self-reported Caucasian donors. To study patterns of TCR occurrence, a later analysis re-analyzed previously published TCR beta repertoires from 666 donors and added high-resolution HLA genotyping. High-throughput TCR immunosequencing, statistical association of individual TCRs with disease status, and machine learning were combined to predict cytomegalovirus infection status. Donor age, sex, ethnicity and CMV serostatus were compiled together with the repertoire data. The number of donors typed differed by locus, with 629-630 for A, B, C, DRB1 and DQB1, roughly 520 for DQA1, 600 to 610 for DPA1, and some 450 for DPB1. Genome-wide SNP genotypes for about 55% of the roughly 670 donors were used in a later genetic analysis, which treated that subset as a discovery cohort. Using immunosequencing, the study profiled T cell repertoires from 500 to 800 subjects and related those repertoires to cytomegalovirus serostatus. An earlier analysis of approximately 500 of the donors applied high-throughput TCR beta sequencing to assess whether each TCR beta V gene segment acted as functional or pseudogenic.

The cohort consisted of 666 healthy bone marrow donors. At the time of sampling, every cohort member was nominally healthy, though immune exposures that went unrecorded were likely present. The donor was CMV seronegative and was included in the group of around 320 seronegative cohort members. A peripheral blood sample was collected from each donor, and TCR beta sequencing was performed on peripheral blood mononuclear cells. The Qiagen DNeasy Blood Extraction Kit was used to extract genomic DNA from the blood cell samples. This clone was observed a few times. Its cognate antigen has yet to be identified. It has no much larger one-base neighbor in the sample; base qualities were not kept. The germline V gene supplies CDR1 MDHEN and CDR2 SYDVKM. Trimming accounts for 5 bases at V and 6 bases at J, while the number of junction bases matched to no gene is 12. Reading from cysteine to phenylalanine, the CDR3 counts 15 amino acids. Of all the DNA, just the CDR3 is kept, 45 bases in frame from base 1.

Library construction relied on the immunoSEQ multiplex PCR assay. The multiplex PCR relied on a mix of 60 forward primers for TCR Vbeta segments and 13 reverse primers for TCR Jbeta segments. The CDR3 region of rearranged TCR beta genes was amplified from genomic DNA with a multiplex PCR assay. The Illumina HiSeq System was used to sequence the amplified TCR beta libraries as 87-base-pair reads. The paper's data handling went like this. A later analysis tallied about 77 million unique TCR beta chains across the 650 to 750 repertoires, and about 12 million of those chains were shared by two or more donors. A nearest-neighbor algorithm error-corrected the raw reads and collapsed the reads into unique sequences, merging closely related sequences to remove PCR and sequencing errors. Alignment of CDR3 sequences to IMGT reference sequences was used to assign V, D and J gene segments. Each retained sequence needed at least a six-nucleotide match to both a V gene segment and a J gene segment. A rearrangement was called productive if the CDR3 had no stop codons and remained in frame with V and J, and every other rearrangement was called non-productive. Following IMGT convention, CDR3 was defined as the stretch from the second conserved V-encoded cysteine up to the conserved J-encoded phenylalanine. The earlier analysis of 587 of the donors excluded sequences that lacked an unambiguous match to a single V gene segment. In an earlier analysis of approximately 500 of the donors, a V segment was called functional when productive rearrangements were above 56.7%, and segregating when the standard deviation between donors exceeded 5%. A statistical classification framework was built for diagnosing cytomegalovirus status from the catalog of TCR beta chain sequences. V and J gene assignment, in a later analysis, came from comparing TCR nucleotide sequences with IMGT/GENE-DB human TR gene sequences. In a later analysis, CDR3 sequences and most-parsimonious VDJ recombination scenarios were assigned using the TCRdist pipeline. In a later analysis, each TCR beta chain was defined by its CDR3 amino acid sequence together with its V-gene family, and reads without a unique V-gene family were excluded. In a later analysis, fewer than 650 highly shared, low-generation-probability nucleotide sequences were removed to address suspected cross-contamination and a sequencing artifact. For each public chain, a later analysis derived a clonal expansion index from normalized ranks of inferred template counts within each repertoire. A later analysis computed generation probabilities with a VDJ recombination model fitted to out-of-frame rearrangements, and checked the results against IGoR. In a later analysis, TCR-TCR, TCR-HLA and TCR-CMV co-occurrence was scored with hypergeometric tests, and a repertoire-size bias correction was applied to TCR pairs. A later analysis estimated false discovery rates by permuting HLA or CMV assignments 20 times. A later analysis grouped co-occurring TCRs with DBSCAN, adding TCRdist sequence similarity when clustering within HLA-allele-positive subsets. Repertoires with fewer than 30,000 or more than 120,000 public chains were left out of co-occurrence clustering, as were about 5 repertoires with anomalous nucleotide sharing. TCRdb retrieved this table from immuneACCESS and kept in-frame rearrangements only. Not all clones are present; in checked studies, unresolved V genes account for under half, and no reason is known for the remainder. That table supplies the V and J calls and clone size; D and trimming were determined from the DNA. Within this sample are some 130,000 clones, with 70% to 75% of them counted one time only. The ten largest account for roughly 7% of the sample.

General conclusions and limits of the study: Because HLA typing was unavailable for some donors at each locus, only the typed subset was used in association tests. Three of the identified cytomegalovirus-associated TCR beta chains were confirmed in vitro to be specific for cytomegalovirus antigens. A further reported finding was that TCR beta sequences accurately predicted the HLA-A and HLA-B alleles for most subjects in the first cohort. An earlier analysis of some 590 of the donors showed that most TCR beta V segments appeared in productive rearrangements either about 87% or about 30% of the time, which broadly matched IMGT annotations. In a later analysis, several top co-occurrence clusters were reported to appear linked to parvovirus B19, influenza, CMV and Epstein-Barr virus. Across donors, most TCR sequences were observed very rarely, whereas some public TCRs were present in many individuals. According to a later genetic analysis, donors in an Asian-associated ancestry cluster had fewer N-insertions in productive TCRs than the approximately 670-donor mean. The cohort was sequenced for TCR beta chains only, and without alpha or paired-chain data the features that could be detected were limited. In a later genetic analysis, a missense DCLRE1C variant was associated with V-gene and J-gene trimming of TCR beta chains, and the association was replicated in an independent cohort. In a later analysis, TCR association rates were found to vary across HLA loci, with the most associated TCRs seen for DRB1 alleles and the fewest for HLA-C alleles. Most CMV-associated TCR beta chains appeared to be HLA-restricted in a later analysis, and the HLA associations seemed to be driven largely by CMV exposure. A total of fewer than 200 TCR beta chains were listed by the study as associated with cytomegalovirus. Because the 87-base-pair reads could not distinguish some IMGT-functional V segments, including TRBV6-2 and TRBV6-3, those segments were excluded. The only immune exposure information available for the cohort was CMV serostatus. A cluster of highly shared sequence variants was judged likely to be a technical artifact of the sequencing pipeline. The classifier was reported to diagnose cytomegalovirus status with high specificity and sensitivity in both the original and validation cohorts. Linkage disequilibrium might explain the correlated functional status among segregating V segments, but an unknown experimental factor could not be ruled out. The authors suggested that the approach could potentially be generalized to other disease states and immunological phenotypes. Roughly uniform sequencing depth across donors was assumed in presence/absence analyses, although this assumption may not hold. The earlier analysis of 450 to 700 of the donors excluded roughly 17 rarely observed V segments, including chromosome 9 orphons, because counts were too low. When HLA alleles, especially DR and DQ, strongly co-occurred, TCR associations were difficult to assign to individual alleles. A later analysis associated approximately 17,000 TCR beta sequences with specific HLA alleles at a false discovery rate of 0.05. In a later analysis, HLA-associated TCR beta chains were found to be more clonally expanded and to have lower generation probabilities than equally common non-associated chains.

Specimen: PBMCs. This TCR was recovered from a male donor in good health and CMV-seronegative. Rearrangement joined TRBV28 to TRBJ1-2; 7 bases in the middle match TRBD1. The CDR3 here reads CASSPPTGKENGYTF. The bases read TGTGCCAGCAGTCCTCCGACAGGGAAGGAGAATGGCTACACCTTC.